These T cell receptor beta chains were read from a single sample in a study of T-cell reconstitution after alpha-beta-depleted transplantation in children. One entry per CDR3 protein results from TCRdb running MiXCR on the PCR reads. Among hundreds of thousands of distinct CDR3 sequences listed, over 15% were seen once. The source was PBMCs from the stem cell graft donor, collected from the stem cell graft. The receptor set was obtained from a human donor who donated a stem cell graft to a child with acute myeloid leukemia. Both conserved end residues are part of each CDR3. The D gene is left open where the match is weak. The listing skips clone size in some rows; elsewhere it reads once, few, many or a size class.

clone_size,cdr3_length,j_call,d_call,v_call,cdr3_aa,cdr3_nt
few,15,TRBJ1-1,TRBD1,TRBV6-1,CAILDRAQPNTEAFF,TGTGCCATCTTGGACAGGGCCCAGCCTAACACTGAAGCTTTCTTT
many,15,TRBJ2-7,NA,TRBV20-1,CSARSQDGSSYEQYF,TGCAGTGCTAGATCCCAGGACGGGTCCTCCTACGAGCAGTACTTC
many,15,TRBJ2-5,TRBD1,TRBV6-5,CASSYAGGYQETQYF,TGTGCCAGCAGTTACGCAGGGGGATACCAAGAGACCCAGTACTTC
many,12,TRBJ2-5,TRBD1,TRBV29-1,CSVFGDRETQYF,TGCAGCGTTTTCGGGGACAGGGAGACCCAGTACTTC
many,13,TRBJ1-2,TRBD1,TRBV10-3,CAISTGENYGYTF,TGTGCCATCTCGACAGGGGAAAACTATGGCTACACCTTC
many,13,TRBJ1-2,NA,TRBV20-1,CSARGRPGYGYTF,TGCAGTGCTAGGGGAAGGCCGGGCTATGGCTACACCTTC
NA,15,TRBJ2-7,TRBD1,TRBV6-2/TRBV6-3,CASSYRGQVAYEQYF,TGTGCCAGCAGTTACCGCGGACAGGTCGCCTACGAGCAGTACTTC
NA,20,TRBJ2-4,TRBD2,TRBV5-1,CASSTSSPGLAPGWENIQYF,TGCGCCAGCAGCACCTCCTCACCCGGACTAGCGCCCGGGTGGGAAAACATTCAGTACTTC
NA,21,TRBJ1-5,TRBD1,TRBV27,CASSFRFGTGELGYSNQPQHF,TGTGCCAGCAGTTTCCGATTCGGGACAGGGGAATTAGGGTATAGCAATCAGCCCCAGCATTTT
many,14,TRBJ2-1,TRBD1,TRBV20-1,CSAEGQVVYNEQFF,TGCAGTGCAGAAGGACAGGTCGTCTACAATGAGCAGTTCTTC
few,16,TRBJ2-3,NA,TRBV7-2,CASSLVGQEFTDTQYF,TGTGCCAGCAGCTTAGTAGGGCAGGAGTTCACAGATACGCAGTATTTT
many,12,TRBJ2-1,NA,TRBV20-1,CSARAHWDEQFF,TGCAGTGCCCGGGCCCACTGGGATGAGCAGTTCTTC
many,16,TRBJ1-1,TRBD1,TRBV6-5,CASSSPGQGISTEAFF,TGTGCCAGCAGTTCGCCGGGACAGGGTATTTCCACTGAAGCTTTCTTT
many,13,TRBJ1-2,NA,TRBV7-2,CASSLGRAYGYTF,TGTGCCAGCAGCTTAGGCAGGGCCTATGGCTACACCTTC
NA,12,TRBJ2-7,TRBD2,TRBV7-2,CASTPRGGEQYF,TGTGCCAGCACCCCACGCGGGGGCGAGCAGTACTTC
few,12,TRBJ1-1,TRBD1,TRBV5-1,CASSWDRGEAFF,TGCGCCAGCAGCTGGGACAGGGGAGAAGCTTTCTTT
NA,12,TRBJ2-7,TRBD1,TRBV20-1,CSAKGQSYEQYF,TGCAGTGCTAAGGGACAGAGTTACGAGCAGTACTTC
many,12,TRBJ2-1,TRBD1,TRBV20-1,CSAPSGGMAQFF,TGCAGTGCTCCGTCAGGGGGAATGGCGCAGTTCTTC
NA,15,TRBJ2-5,TRBD1,TRBV18,CASSPLPTGEETQYF,TGTGCCAGCTCACCATTACCGACAGGGGAAGAGACCCAGTACTTC
few,14,TRBJ1-6,TRBD1,TRBV2,CASSEQGVVAPLHF,TGTGCCAGCAGTGAACAGGGGGTTGTAGCACCCCTCCACTTT
few,15,TRBJ1-5,NA,TRBV28,CASRTPRGSNQPQHF,TGTGCCAGCAGGACTCCCCGGGGTAGCAATCAGCCCCAGCATTTT
NA,14,TRBJ1-1,NA,TRBV6-1,CASSELEGIYKAFF,TGTGCCAGCAGTGAATTAGAAGGAATATATAAAGCTTTCTTT
NA,18,TRBJ2-1,TRBD2,TRBV5-1,CASWAASGGTSSYNEQFF,TGCGCCAGCTGGGCGGCTAGCGGGGGAACCAGCTCCTACAATGAGCAGTTCTTC
NA,13,TRBJ1-1,TRBD1,TRBV30,CAWSVQGSTEAFF,TGTGCCTGGAGTGTACAGGGGAGCACTGAAGCTTTCTTT
NA,13,TRBJ1-5,TRBD1,TRBV28,CASLTGWNQPQHF,TGTGCCAGCTTGACAGGGTGGAATCAGCCCCAGCATTTT
few,14,TRBJ2-5,TRBD2,TRBV12-3/TRBV12-4,CASSSFPGGKTQYF,TGTGCCAGCAGCTCTTTTCCGGGGGGAAAGACCCAGTACTTC
NA,13,TRBJ2-1,NA,TRBV5-8,CASSNRDNNEQFF,TGTGCCAGCAGCAACCGGGATAACAATGAGCAGTTCTTC
NA,14,TRBJ2-5,TRBD1,TRBV7-2,CASSFPGGSETQYF,TGTGCCAGCAGCTTCCCAGGGGGTTCGGAGACCCAGTACTTC
few,15,TRBJ2-3,NA,TRBV12-2,CASRTQRGDTDTQYF,TGTGCAAGTCGCACCCAGCGGGGGGACACAGATACGCAGTATTTT
few,15,TRBJ2-5,TRBD2,TRBV12-3/TRBV12-4,CASSFFGTRGETQYF,TGTGCCAGCAGTTTCTTCGGGACTAGAGGAGAGACCCAGTACTTC
many,13,TRBJ2-1,NA,TRBV29-1,CSVDRGLRDEQFF,TGCAGCGTTGACAGGGGATTGAGGGATGAGCAGTTCTTC
many,13,TRBJ1-2,NA,TRBV7-2,CASSKTRDPGYTF,TGTGCCAGCAGCAAGACCAGGGACCCTGGCTACACCTTC
NA,16,TRBJ2-5,TRBD2,TRBV12-3/TRBV12-4,CASSFLAGGVEETQYF,TGTGCCAGCAGTTTCCTAGCGGGGGGCGTAGAAGAGACCCAGTACTTC
many,14,TRBJ2-5,NA,TRBV20-1,CSARLGTEQETQYF,TGCAGTGCTAGGCTCGGGACCGAGCAAGAGACCCAGTACTTC
many,17,TRBJ2-1,TRBD1,TRBV7-9,CASSSRGQGNSYNEQFF,TGTGCCAGCAGCTCCCGGGGACAGGGGAATTCCTACAATGAGCAGTTCTTC
NA,15,TRBJ2-5,NA,TRBV5-1,CASSLEQVFQETQYF,TGCGCCAGCAGCTTGGAACAGGTTTTCCAAGAGACCCAGTACTTC
many,12,TRBJ2-1,NA,TRBV27,CASRGGVGEQFF,TGTGCCAGCCGCGGCGGGGTTGGAGAGCAGTTCTTC
many,16,TRBJ1-1,NA,TRBV15,CATSSRPTTLNTEAFF,TGTGCCACCAGCTCCAGACCGACAACCCTGAACACTGAAGCTTTCTTT
many,19,TRBJ2-2,NA,TRBV20-1,CSARDIGRAAESGSGELFF,TGCAGTGCTAGAGATATCGGAAGGGCAGCGGAATCGGGCTCCGGGGAGCTGTTTTTT
many,15,TRBJ1-6,NA,TRBV7-2,CASSAPGQGNSPLHF,TGTGCCAGCAGCGCACCGGGACAAGGAAATTCACCCCTCCACTTT
NA,15,TRBJ1-2,NA,TRBV4-1,CASSQDSPANYGYTF,TGCGCCAGCAGCCAAGATTCGCCCGCTAACTATGGCTACACCTTC
NA,15,TRBJ1-5,NA,TRBV12-3/TRBV12-4,CASSFGGMGNQPQHF,TGTGCCAGCAGCTTTGGAGGCATGGGCAATCAGCCCCAGCATTTT
few,14,TRBJ2-6,NA,TRBV29-1,CSVERGAGANVLTF,TGCAGCGTTGAACGCGGGGCTGGGGCCAACGTCCTGACTTTC
NA,14,TRBJ2-4,TRBD2,TRBV29-1,CSVEDFSGENIQYF,TGCAGCGTTGAAGATTTTAGCGGGGAAAACATTCAGTACTTC
many,12,TRBJ1-4,NA,TRBV15,CATSGTEEKLFF,TGTGCCACCAGCGGAACAGAGGAAAAACTGTTTTTT
few,17,TRBJ2-2,TRBD2,TRBV5-5,CASSWGLAGLNTGELFF,TGTGCCAGCAGCTGGGGACTAGCGGGGCTTAACACCGGGGAGCTGTTTTTT
NA,15,TRBJ2-2,NA,TRBV6-4,CASRGASLYTGELFF,TGTGCCAGCAGAGGTGCTAGCCTCTACACCGGGGAGCTGTTTTTT
NA,14,TRBJ2-7,TRBD2,TRBV30,CAWSGGGKVYEQYF,TGTGCCTGGAGCGGGGGGGGGAAGGTGTACGAGCAGTACTTC
few,15,TRBJ1-1,TRBD1,TRBV5-1,CASSETDRGNTEAFF,TGCGCCAGCAGCGAAACGGACAGGGGGAACACTGAAGCTTTCTTT
many,12,TRBJ2-4,NA,TRBV15,CATSRVSNIQYF,TGTGCCACCAGCAGGGTTTCAAACATTCAGTACTTC
NA,15,TRBJ2-5,NA,TRBV5-6,CASSLAWIIQETQYF,TGTGCCAGCAGCTTGGCCTGGATCATCCAAGAGACCCAGTACTTC
few,17,TRBJ2-2,TRBD1,TRBV5-6,CASSLGAGQGHYGELFF,TGTGCCAGCAGCCTTGGGGCGGGACAGGGTCACTACGGGGAGCTGTTTTTT
many,14,TRBJ2-7,TRBD1,TRBV6-5,CASSYALDRAEQYF,TGTGCCAGCAGTTACGCCCTAGACAGGGCCGAGCAGTACTTC
few,16,TRBJ2-1,TRBD2,TRBV5-1,CASSFFSGGAVDEQFF,TGCGCCAGCAGCTTTTTTAGCGGGGGGGCCGTCGATGAGCAGTTCTTC
few,15,TRBJ2-3,TRBD2,TRBV7-6,CASSSGLAGGDTQYF,TGTGCCAGCAGCTCCGGACTAGCGGGGGGAGATACGCAGTATTTT
NA,13,TRBJ2-7,NA,TRBV30,CAWSVGNSYEQYF,TGTGCCTGGAGTGTTGGGAACAGCTACGAGCAGTACTTC
few,13,TRBJ1-1,NA,TRBV20-1,CSATSTGRTEAFF,TGCAGTGCCACATCAACAGGGCGGACTGAAGCTTTCTTT
many,13,TRBJ2-1,TRBD1,TRBV29-1,CSVGIVTGESQFF,TGCAGCGTCGGGATAGTAACAGGGGAGTCGCAGTTCTTC
few,14,TRBJ1-2,NA,TRBV6-1,CASSGDFAGYGYTF,TGTGCCAGCAGTGGAGACTTCGCGGGCTATGGCTACACCTTC